Listed here is a single T cell receptor (beta chain). The antigen is undetermined. The data were obtained in a study of T cells in Graves' hyperthyroidism and ophthalmopathy. TCR beta CDR3 region amplification was performed from RNA transcripts. A first-round RT-PCR of the TCR CDR3 used the HTBI primer set. TCRdb analysed the multiplex PCR reads with MiXCR anew, one entry per CDR3 protein. The repertoire holds 300,000 to 400,000 distinct CDR3 sequences, roughly 20% seen once, with under 55% in the top ten. The length of the CDR3 is 14 residues. V lost 0 bases, J lost 3 bases, and 8 bases lay in between. Germline-derived CDR1 and CDR2 are SGHNT and YYREEE (reference sequence). Study conclusions and caveats: Most clonotypes expanded in the thyroid (above 0.001) were also present in blood. Ophthalmopathy, which appeared later, was predicted by the model a median about 6 months before onset.

Clinical symptoms, serum thyroxine, TRAb, thyroid ultrasound and orbital computed tomography established diagnosis. The gene calls are TRBV5-4 and TRBJ2-3; unclear D gene. Sequencing was done on a sample of blood. The TCR originated in a woman aged 50 to 60 with Graves' hyperthyroidism. The CDR3 nucleotides are TGTGCCAGCAGCTTGGCTATAGAAACAGATACGCAGTATTTT. This codes for CASSLAIETDTQYF. The full variable domain, with the rest looked up from reference TRBV5-4 and TRBJ2-3, is ETGVTQSPTHLIKTRGQQVTLRCSSQSGHNTVSWYQQALGQGPQFIFQYYREEENGRGNFPPRFSGLQFPNYSSELNVNALELDDSALYLCASSLAIETDTQYFGPGTRLTVL.